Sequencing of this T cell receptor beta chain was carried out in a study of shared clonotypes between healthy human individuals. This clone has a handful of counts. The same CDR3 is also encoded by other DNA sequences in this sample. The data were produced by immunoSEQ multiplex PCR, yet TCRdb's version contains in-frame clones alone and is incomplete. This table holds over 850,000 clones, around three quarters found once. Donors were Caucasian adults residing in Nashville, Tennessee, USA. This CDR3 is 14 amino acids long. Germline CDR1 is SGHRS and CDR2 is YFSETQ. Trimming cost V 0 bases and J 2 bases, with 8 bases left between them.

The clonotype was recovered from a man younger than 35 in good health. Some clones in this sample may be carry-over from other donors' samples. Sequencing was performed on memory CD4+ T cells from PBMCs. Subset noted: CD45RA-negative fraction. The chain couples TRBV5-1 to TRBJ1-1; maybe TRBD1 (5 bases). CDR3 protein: CASSLGRANTEAFF. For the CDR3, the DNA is TGCGCCAGCAGCTTGGGCAGGGCTAACACTGAAGCTTTCTTT.